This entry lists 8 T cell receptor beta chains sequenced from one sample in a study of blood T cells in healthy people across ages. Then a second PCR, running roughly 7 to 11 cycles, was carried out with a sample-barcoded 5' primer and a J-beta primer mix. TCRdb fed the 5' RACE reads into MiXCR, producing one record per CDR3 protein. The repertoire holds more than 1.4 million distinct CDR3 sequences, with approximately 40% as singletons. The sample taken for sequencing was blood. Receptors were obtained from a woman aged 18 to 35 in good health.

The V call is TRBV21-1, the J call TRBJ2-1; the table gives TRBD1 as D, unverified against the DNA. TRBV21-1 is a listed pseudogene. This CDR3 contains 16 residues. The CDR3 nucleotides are TGTGCCAGTACCCAACAGGACGAAACCATCTACAATGAGCAGTTCTTC. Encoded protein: CASTQQDETIYNEQFF.

In DNA, the CDR3 is TGCGCCAGCAGATCGGAGGGGGAGGGAATGAACACTGAAGCTTTCTTT. It encodes CASRSEGEGMNTEAFF. The rearrangement links TRBV5-1 to TRBJ1-1; D may be TRBD1 (6 bases). This CDR3 is 16 amino acids long. The germline V and J ends were trimmed by 5 bases and 0 bases, with 17 bases remaining between them. CDR1 is SGHRS and CDR2 is YFSETQ in the germline V gene.

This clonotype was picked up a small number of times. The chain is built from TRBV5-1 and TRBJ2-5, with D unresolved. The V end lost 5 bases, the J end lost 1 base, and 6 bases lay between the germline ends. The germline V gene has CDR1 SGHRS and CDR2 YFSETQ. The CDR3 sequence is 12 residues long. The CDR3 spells CASRSPQETQYF. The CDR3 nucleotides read TGCGCCAGCAGGTCGCCCCAAGAGACCCAGTACTTC.

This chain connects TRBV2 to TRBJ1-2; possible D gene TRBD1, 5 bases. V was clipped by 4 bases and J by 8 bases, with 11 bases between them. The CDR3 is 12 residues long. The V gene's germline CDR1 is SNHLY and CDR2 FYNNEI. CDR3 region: CASSVRVVGYTF. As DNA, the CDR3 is TGTGCCAGCAGTGTCAGGGTTGTAGGCTACACCTTC.

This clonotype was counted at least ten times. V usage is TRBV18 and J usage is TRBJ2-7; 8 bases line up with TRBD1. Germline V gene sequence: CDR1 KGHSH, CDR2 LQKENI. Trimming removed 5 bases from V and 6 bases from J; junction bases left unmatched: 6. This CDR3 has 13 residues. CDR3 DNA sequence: TGTGCCAGCTCAGTCGCGACAGGGGCCGAGCAGTACTTC. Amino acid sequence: CASSVATGAEQYF.

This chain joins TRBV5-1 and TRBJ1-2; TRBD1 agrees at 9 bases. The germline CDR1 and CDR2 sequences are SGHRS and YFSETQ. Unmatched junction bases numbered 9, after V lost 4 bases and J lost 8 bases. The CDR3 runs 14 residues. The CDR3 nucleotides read TGCGCCAGCAGCGGGGGACAGGGCAGTGGCGGCTACACCTTC. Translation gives CASSGGQGSGGYTF.

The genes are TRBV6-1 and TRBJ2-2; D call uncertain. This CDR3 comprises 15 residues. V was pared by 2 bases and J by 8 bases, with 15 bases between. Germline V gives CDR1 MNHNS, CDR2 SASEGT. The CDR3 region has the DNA TGTGCCAGCAGTGAAAGCCACGGGTACCTGGGGGAGCTGTTTTTT. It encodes CASSESHGYLGELFF.

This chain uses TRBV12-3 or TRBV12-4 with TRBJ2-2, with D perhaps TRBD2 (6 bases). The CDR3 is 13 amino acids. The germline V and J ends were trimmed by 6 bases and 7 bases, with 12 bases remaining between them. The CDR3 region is CASRIGTFGELFF. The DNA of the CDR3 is TGTGCCAGCAGAATAGGGACTTTCGGGGAGCTGTTTTTT.